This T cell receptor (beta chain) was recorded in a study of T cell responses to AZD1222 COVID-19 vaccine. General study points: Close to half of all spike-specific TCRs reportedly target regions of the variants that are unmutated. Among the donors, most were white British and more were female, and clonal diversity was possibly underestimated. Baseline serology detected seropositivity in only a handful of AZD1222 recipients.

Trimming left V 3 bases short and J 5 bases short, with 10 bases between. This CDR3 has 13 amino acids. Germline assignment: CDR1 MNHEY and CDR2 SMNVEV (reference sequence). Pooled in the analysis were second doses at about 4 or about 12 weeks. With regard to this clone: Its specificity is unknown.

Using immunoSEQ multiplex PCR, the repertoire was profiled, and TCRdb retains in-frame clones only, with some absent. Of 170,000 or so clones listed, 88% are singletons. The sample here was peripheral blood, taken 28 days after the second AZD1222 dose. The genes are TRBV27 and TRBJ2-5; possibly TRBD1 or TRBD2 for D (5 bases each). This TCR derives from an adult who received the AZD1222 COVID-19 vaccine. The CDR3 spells CASSFQGGETQYF. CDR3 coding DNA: TGTGCCAGCAGTTTCCAGGGCGGGGAGACCCAGTACTTC.